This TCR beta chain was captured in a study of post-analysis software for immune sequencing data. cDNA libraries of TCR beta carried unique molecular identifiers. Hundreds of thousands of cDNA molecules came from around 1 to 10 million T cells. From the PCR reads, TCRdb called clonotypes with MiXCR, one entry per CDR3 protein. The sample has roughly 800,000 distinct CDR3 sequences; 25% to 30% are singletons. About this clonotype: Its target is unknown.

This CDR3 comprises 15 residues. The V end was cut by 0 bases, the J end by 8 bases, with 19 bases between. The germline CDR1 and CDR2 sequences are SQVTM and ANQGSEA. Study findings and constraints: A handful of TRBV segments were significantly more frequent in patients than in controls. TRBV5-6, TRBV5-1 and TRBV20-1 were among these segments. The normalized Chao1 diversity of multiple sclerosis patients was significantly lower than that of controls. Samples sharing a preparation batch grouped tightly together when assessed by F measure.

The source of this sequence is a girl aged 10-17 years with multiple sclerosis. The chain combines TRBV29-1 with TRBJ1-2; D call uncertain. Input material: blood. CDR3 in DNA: TGCAGCGTTGAAGAAAGAGGGATGAAGTCGAAAGGCTACACCTTC. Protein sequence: CSVEERGMKSKGYTF.